This entry features one T cell receptor beta chain sequence. The data were taken from a study of blood T cell repertoires in COVID-19. Generated by immunoSEQ multiplex PCR, the TCRdb table keeps only in-frame clones and is missing some. The sample lists tens of thousands of clones, approximately 86% seen once, with roughly 8.3% in the top ten. Germline V gives CDR1 LNHDA, CDR2 SQIVND (reference sequence). Trimming took 1 base from V and 11 from J, leaving 11 bases between them. The CDR3 has 12 residues. Sequencing input: peripheral blood. The chain carries TRBV19 and TRBJ1-1; D possibly corresponds to TRBD1 (6 bases). The receptor's source is an older woman with active COVID-19. In nucleotides, the CDR3 is TGTGCCAGTAGTATAGTCGGGGGGCATGCTTTCTTT. Its protein is CASSIVGGHAFF.